These 20 T cell receptor beta chains were all obtained from the same sample, sequenced in a study of vaccination and CD4 T cells after COVID-19. For these receptors, no antigen is known. Treatment reported: 10-day PBMC culture with coronavirus spike peptide pools or control peptides (ViraFEST assay). Cultured CD4+ T cell DNA underwent sequencing with the Oncomine TCR Beta short-read assay. TCRdb processed the PCR reads anew with MiXCR; each CDR3 protein has one entry. Among some 11,000 distinct CDR3 sequences, 55% to 80% were seen once, and the ten largest hold around 7.5%. Sequences were derived from CD4+ T cells from blood, cultured in vitro, sampled before SARS-CoV-2 vaccination. The receptors stem from a human donor who had recovered from COVID-19.

This sequence joins TRBV20-1 and TRBJ2-5, with TRBD2 matching over 13 bases. The CDR3 contains 15 residues. CDR1 is DFQATT and CDR2 is SNEGSKA in the germline V gene (reference sequence). V dropped 2 bases and J dropped 4; count of bases not matched to a gene: 4. CDR3 DNA sequence: TGCAGTGCTAGAACTAGCGGGGGGGGGATAGAGACCCAGTACTTC. This codes for CSARTSGGGIETQYF.

The gene calls are TRBV12-3 or TRBV12-4 and TRBJ2-1, with no clear D. V was clipped by 1 base and J by 6 bases, with 4 bases between them. The CDR3 totals 12 residues. CDR3 protein: CASSLGGNEQFF. The CDR3 DNA reads TGTGCCAGCAGTTTAGGTGGCAATGAGCAGTTCTTC.

This clonotype showed up just once. The V gene is TRBV15, the J gene TRBJ2-3, with 16 bases matching TRBD2. J gave up 0 bases and V 5 bases, and 5 bases lay outside the gene matches. The CDR3 totals 18 residues. The V gene's germline CDR1 is LNHNV and CDR2 YYDKDF (reference sequence). DNA for the CDR3: TGTGCCACCAGCTACGGGACTAGCGGGAGGGCCAGCACAGATACGCAGTATTTT. It specifies CATSYGTSGRASTDTQYF.

The table lists this clonotype with a few counts. The V gene is TRBV20-1, the J gene TRBJ1-2; 9 positions agree with TRBD1. The CDR3 consists of 16 residues. Germline trimming cut 1 base from V and 2 bases from J; bases unmatched to any gene: 8. Germline V gene data show CDR1 as DFQATT and CDR2 as SNEGSKA (reference sequence). The CDR3 sequence is CSARALTGTGNYGYTF. The CDR3, as DNA: TGCAGTGCTAGAGCCTTGACCGGGACAGGGAACTATGGCTACACCTTC.

The rearrangement uses TRBV10-3 and TRBJ1-5; D call uncertain. V shed 1 base and J shed 7 bases, with 8 bases lying between them. This CDR3 region has 13 residues. From germline, CDR1 is ENHRY and CDR2 SYGVKD. The CDR3: CAISEWWGQPQHF. For the CDR3, the DNA is TGTGCCATCAGTGAGTGGTGGGGACAGCCCCAGCATTTT.

The chain has TRBV27 and TRBJ1-4; 7 nucleotides align to TRBD1. J was trimmed by 7 bases and V by 4 bases; bases with no gene match: 6. The CDR3 extends over 14 amino acids. Germline V gene sequence: CDR1 MNHEY, CDR2 SMNVEV (reference sequence). DNA for the CDR3: TGTGCCAGCAGTTCTCTACAGGGGCGTGAAAAACTGTTTTTT. Encoded protein: CASSSLQGREKLFF.

The rearrangement links TRBV19 to TRBJ1-5; TRBD1 aligns across 7 bases. V shed 8 bases and J 2 bases; nucleotides not matched to a gene: 3. The germline V gene has CDR1 LNHDA and CDR2 SQIVND (reference sequence). The CDR3 spans 13 residues. The CDR3 DNA reads TGTGCCAGTCACGGACAGGGCAATCAGCCCCAGCATTTT. Translation: CASHGQGNQPQHF. The full variable domain, rest sourced from reference TRBV19 and TRBJ1-5, is DGGITQSPKYLFRKEGQNVTLSCEQNLNHDAMYWYRQDPGQGLRLIYYSQIVNDFQKGDIAEGYSVSREKKESFPLTVTSAQKNPTAFYLCASHGQGNQPQHFGDGTRLSIL.

The rearrangement uses TRBV20-1 and TRBJ2-1; TRBD2 matches at 10 bases. The CDR3 loop spans 15 amino acids. The germline V gene has CDR1 DFQATT and CDR2 SNEGSKA (reference sequence). V was pared by 3 bases and J by 9 bases, with 11 bases of the junction left unmatched. The CDR3 region is CSASGQLAGAVEQFF. In nucleotides, the CDR3 is TGCAGTGCTAGTGGTCAGCTAGCGGGAGCGGTTGAGCAGTTCTTC.

This rearrangement joins TRBV10-1 to TRBJ2-7; 12 bases agree with TRBD2. The junction had 11 bases not matched to a gene; V was cut back by 5 bases and J by 9 bases. The CDR3 consists of 15 residues. CDR1 and CDR2 (germline): WNHNN, SYGVQD (reference sequence). CDR3 region: CASSQTSGGTTVQYF. The CDR3 DNA is TGCGCCAGCAGTCAGACTAGCGGGGGTACGACAGTGCAGTACTTC.

This chain links TRBV4-1 with TRBJ2-1, with D perhaps matching TRBD1 or TRBD2 (5 bases each). The end of the DNA fits TRBJ2-7 better, so the J call may be wrong. The CDR3 runs 16 residues. Germline CDR1 MGHRA, CDR2 YSYEKL. In nucleotides, the CDR3 is TGCGCCAGCAGCCAGACCGGGGCCCCGAGGTCCTACGAGCAGTACTTC. It encodes CASSQTGAPRSYEQYF.

The rearrangement links TRBV7-9 to TRBJ2-5; D perhaps matches TRBD2 (6 bases). Germline CDR1 and CDR2: SEHNR and FQNEAQ (reference sequence). The CDR3 is 15 amino acids. V lost 8 bases and J lost 1, with 17 bases in between. CDR3 in amino acids: CASAPRGTIQETQYF. Written as DNA, the CDR3 is TGTGCCAGCGCTCCCCGGGGGACCATCCAAGAGACCCAGTACTTC.

The chain recombines TRBV6-1 with TRBJ2-2; 9 nucleotides match TRBD1. The germline V gene encodes CDR1 MNHNS and CDR2 SASEGT. This CDR3 spans 18 amino acids. The J segment lost 4 bases and the V segment lost 6 bases, leaving 15 bases of the junction unmatched. The CDR3 nucleotides are TGTGCCAGCAGCGAGGAAGCATACAGGGGGCGAAGCACCGGGGAGCTGTTTTTT. Amino acids: CASSEEAYRGRSTGELFF.

This clonotype was observed a few times. Germline is not matched at one junction end, which may reflect a read error. The chain couples TRBV2 to TRBJ2-7; D may be TRBD1 (6 bases). The CDR3 totals 15 residues. Per germline, CDR1 SNHLY and CDR2 FYNNEI. The CDR3 here is CANSEAGVTTYEQYF. CDR3 DNA: TGTGCCAACAGTGAAGCAGGGGTAACTACTTACGAGCAGTACTTC.

This clonotype showed up just once. This chain joins TRBV7-9 and TRBJ2-7; 9 positions agree with TRBD2. The CDR3 covers 15 residues. Germline trimming cut 4 bases from V and 6 bases from J; bases unmatched to any gene: 10. Germline CDR1 reads SEHNR; CDR2 reads FQNEAQ (reference sequence). CDR3 in amino acids: CASSSRGAGGCEQYF. Written as DNA, the CDR3 is TGTGCCAGCAGCTCCCGGGGAGCGGGAGGTTGCGAGCAGTACTTC. The whole variable domain, remainder taken from reference TRBV7-9 and TRBJ2-7, is DTGVSQNPRHKITKRGQNVTFRCDPISEHNRLYWYRQTLGQGPEFLTYFQNEAQLEKSRLLSDRFSAERPKGSFSTLEIQRTEQGDSAMYLCASSSRGAGGCEQYFGPGTRLTVT.

The CDR3 bases are TGTGCCAGCAGTTTAGCGGGTTACTATAATTCACCCCTCCACTTT. Its translation is CASSLAGYYNSPLHF. The chain combines TRBV27 with TRBJ1-6; unclear D gene. There are 15 residues in the CDR3. Germline V lookup: CDR1 MNHEY, CDR2 SMNVEV (reference sequence). Trimming took 2 bases from V and 3 from J, leaving 8 bases between them.

The rearrangement joins TRBV28 to TRBJ2-4; D unclear. Trimming removed 1 base from V and 3 bases from J, with 4 bases in between. Looked up from germline, CDR1 is MDHEN and CDR2 is SYDVKM. This CDR3 comprises 13 residues. The CDR3 protein is CASSLSGKNIQYF. The CDR3 region has the DNA TGTGCCAGCAGTTTATCGGGCAAAAACATTCAGTACTTC.

This clonotype was seen just once. The chain recombines TRBV19 with TRBJ2-7; D gene ambiguous. The CDR3 extends over 15 amino acids. Trimming shortened V by 2 bases and J by 2 bases, and 13 bases separated the two germline ends. Germline CDR1 reads LNHDA; CDR2 reads SQIVND (reference sequence). The CDR3 DNA follows: TGTGCCAGTAGTATAAGTGGGGTAGGCACCTACGAGCAGTACTTC. This sequence encodes CASSISGVGTYEQYF.

The CDR3 sequence: CSARDPGPSGRNEQFF. CDR3 DNA sequence: TGCAGTGCTAGAGATCCAGGACCTAGTGGGAGGAATGAGCAGTTCTTC. The rearrangement uses TRBV20-1 and TRBJ2-1; the D gene is possibly TRBD2 (6 bases). The CDR3 length is 16 residues. V dropped 0 bases and J dropped 7 bases, with 19 bases sitting between them. The germline V gene encodes CDR1 DFQATT and CDR2 SNEGSKA (reference sequence).

This clonotype was counted a few times. V gene TRBV20-1 combines with J gene TRBJ2-3, with D perhaps TRBD2 (7 bases). The CDR3 is 15 residues long. From germline, CDR1 is DFQATT and CDR2 SNEGSKA (reference sequence). V gave up 1 base and J gave up 1 base, with 12 bases separating them. CDR3 residues: CSARAQGGGTDTQYF. CDR3 DNA: TGCAGTGCTAGAGCCCAAGGGGGGGGCACAGATACGCAGTATTTT.

This sequence joins TRBV6-1 and TRBJ1-5, with a weak D call TRBD1 (6 bases). CDR3 size: 15 residues. With 7 bases removed from V and 6 bases from J, the gap between germline ends came to 19 bases. The germline V gene has CDR1 MNHNS and CDR2 SASEGT. CDR3 sequence reads: CASTVGGLGGQPQHF. CDR3 nucleotide sequence: TGTGCCAGCACGGTCGGGGGCCTCGGGGGTCAGCCCCAGCATTTT.